This T cell receptor beta chain was identified during a study of control samples from healthy donors and cancer patients (dated by TCRdb to about 2020). The CDR3 holds 15 amino acids from the cysteine to the phenylalanine. The only DNA kept is the CDR3, 45 bases in frame from the first base. The germline V gene supplies CDR1 MRHNA and CDR2 SNTAGT. The germline V and J ends show losses of 3 bases and 8 bases respectively, and no gene match explains 9 bases of the junction. About this clone itself: This clone's antigen is unknown. The sample holds no much larger clone one base away, and base qualities are not on file.

Libraries were prepared through the immunoSEQ multiplex PCR assay. The immuneACCESS repertoire file appears here via TCRdb, limited to in-frame rearrangements. These files lack a portion of the clones; in checked studies, under half of the deficit traces to unresolved V genes, and the cause of the others is not known. Here the sample has roughly 100,000 clones; 85% to 90% occur a single time. The ten largest clonotypes hold approximately 7.8% of the sample. This chain joins TRBV6-4 to TRBJ2-1, with 8 middle bases fitting TRBD2. The specimen sequenced was blood. The source of this sequence is a man younger than 45 in good health. The CDR3 is CASSEGSGSLDEQFF. The bases read TGTGCCAGCAGTGAGGGGAGCGGGAGTTTGGATGAGCAGTTCTTC.